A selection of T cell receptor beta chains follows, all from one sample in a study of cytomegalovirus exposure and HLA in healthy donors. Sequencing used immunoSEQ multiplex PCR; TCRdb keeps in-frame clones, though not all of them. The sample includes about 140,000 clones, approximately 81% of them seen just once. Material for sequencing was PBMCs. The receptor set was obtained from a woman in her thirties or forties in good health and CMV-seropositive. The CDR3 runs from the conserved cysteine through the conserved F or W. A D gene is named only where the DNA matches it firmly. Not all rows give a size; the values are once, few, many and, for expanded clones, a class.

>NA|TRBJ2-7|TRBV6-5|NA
TGTGCCAGCAGGGCTAGCTCCTACGAGCAGTACTTC
CASRASSYEQYF
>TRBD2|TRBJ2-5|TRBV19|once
TGTGCCAGTTCTAGCGGGGGGAATGCAGAGACCCAGTACTTC
CASSSGGNAETQYF
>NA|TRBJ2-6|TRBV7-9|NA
TGTTCCAGCGGCAAAGGAGCAGGTGGGAGCTCTGGGGCCAACGTCCTGACTTTC
CSSGKGAGGSSGANVLTF
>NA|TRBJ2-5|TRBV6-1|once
TGTGCCAGCAGTTTGAGCGGCCGCCAAGGGACCCAGTACTTC
CASSLSGRQGTQYF
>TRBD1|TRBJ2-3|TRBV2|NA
TGTGCCAGCAAAGGGGGCGTGGGCACAGATACGCAGTATTTT
CASKGGVGTDTQYF
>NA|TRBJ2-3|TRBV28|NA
TGTGCCACCCAGTGGGATACGCAGTATTTT
CATQWDTQYF
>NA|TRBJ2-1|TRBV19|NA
TGTGCCAGCAGCTTCGTGGGGGGCTCCTACAATGAGCAGTTCTTC
CASSFVGGSYNEQFF
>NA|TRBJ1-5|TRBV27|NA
TGTGCCAGCAGTTTGATGCAGGGGAACAATCAGCCCCAGCATTTT
CASSLMQGNNQPQHF
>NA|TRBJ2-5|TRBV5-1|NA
TGCGCCAGCACCCTCGACAGGCCGAAGGAGACCCAGTACTTC
CASTLDRPKETQYF
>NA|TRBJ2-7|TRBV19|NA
TGTGCCAGCCAAGGCGGACACTTCACGTCCGAGCAGTACTTC
CASQGGHFTSEQYF
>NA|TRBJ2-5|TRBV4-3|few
TGCGCCAGCAGCCAAGATATTGTTGGCAGGGGCGTCCAAGAGACCCAGTACTTC
CASSQDIVGRGVQETQYF
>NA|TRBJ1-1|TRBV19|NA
TGTGCCAGTAGTCCCGCCCAGGGGACTGAAGCTTTCTTT
CASSPAQGTEAFF
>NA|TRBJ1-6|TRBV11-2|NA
TGTGCCAGCAGCTCCCCACGGCGGAATAATTCACCCCTCCACTTT
CASSSPRRNNSPLHF
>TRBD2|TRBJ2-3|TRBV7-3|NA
TGTGCCAGCAGCTTGACTAGCGGGGGGTCAGATACGCAGTATTTT
CASSLTSGGSDTQYF
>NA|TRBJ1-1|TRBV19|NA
TGTGCCAGTAGTCTACGATTCGACACTGAAGCTTTCTTT
CASSLRFDTEAFF
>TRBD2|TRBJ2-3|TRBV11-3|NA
TGTGCCAGCAGCTTACAACTAGCGGGAGGACAAGATACGCAGTATTTT
CASSLQLAGGQDTQYF
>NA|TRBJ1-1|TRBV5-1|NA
TGCGCCAGCAGCTTGCAGAACACTGAAGCTTTCTTT
CASSLQNTEAFF
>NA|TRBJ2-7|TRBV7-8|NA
TGTGCCAGCAGCCCCATCCTAGGCTACGAGCAGTACTTC
CASSPILGYEQYF
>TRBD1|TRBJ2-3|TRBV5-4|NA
TGTGCCAGCAGCTTGCAGGGGGCGGTAGATACGCAGTATTTT
CASSLQGAVDTQYF
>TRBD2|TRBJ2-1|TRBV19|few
TGTGCCAGTAGAACCCCTGGCGGGAGGGAGAATGAGCAGTTCTTC
CASRTPGGRENEQFF